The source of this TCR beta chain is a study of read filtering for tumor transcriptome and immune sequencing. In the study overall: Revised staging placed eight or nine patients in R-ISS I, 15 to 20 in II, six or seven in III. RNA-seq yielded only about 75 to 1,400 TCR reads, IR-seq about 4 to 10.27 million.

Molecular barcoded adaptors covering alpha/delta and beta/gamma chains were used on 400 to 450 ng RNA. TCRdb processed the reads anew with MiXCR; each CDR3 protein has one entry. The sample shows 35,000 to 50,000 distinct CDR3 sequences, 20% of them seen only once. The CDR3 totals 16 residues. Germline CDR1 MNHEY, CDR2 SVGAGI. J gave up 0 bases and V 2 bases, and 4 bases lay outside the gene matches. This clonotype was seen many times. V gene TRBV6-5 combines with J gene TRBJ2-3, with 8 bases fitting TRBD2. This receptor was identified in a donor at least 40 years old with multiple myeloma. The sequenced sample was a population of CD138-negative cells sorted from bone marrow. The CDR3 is CASSYRASGSTDTQYF. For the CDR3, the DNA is TGTGCCAGCAGTTACCGGGCTAGCGGGAGCACAGATACGCAGTATTTT.